The rows below give T cell receptor beta chains drawn from one sample of a study of identical twins. TCRdb reprocessed the 5' RACE reads via MiXCR and lists one record per CDR3 protein. The sample has fewer than 800,000 distinct CDR3 sequences; 7.1% are singletons. This same sample was also taken into another study, of yellow fever vaccine responses in identical twins.

Material: PBMCs. The receptor set was obtained from a woman aged 18-30 years in good health. The conserved cysteine and the conserved F or W are not part of the CDR3 here. Fields, in order: V gene, J gene, CDR3 protein.

v_call: TRBV12-3/TRBV12-4; j_call: TRBJ2-7; cdr3_aa: ASSLRPIGQGYEQY
v_call: TRBV6-5; j_call: TRBJ1-5; cdr3_aa: ASSYVGGNQPQH
v_call: TRBV6-2/TRBV6-3; j_call: TRBJ2-2; cdr3_aa: ASSYSDGPGELF
v_call: TRBV7-2; j_call: TRBJ1-1; cdr3_aa: ASSFVASEGTEAF
v_call: TRBV7-2; j_call: TRBJ2-2; cdr3_aa: ASSSRGGLNTGELF
v_call: TRBV7-9; j_call: TRBJ2-1; cdr3_aa: ASSLGPGLEGNEQF
v_call: TRBV5-4; j_call: TRBJ2-7; cdr3_aa: ASSPIRGGLAHEQY
v_call: TRBV3-1; j_call: TRBJ1-4; cdr3_aa: ASSQVGGSTNEKLF
v_call: TRBV15; j_call: TRBJ2-7; cdr3_aa: ATSRDKQKSYEQY
v_call: TRBV20-1; j_call: TRBJ1-2; cdr3_aa: SALDGTGVVYGYT
v_call: TRBV4-2; j_call: TRBJ2-3; cdr3_aa: ASSQALTSGSVDTQY
v_call: TRBV7-2; j_call: TRBJ2-2; cdr3_aa: ASNPFGQGATGELF
v_call: TRBV4-1; j_call: TRBJ2-1; cdr3_aa: ASSLIPGLHNEQF
v_call: TRBV12-3/TRBV12-4; j_call: TRBJ2-3; cdr3_aa: ASSMGPEDTDTQY